These 5 T cell receptor beta chains came from one sample sequenced in a study of blood T cell repertoires in COVID-19. Some clones are missing from TCRdb's copy, which holds only in-frame ones; the method was immunoSEQ multiplex PCR. The data contain 110,000 to 150,000 clones, 87% of them seen just once; the ten biggest clones take up more than 4%. The material sequenced was peripheral blood. The receptors come from a woman in her thirties or forties with acute or convalescent COVID-19.

The chain has TRBV29-1 and TRBJ2-2; a weak D match, TRBD1 (5 bases). The germline V gene encodes CDR1 SQVTM and CDR2 ANQGSEA. The CDR3 extends over 13 amino acids. Trimming left V 3 bases short and J 0 bases short, with 5 bases between. This CDR3 reads CSVDRANTGELFF. The CDR3 nucleotides are TGCAGCGTTGACAGGGCGAACACCGGGGAGCTGTTTTTT.

This clone came up a few times. The chain recombines TRBV14 with TRBJ1-2; 8 nucleotides align to TRBD1. Germline-derived CDR1 and CDR2 are SGHDN and FVKESK. V was pared by 4 bases and J by 7 bases, with 5 bases of the junction left unmatched. This CDR3 is 13 amino acids long. The CDR3: CASSPGQGVGYTF. The CDR3 region has the DNA TGTGCCAGCAGCCCCGGACAGGGCGTTGGCTACACCTTC.

This clone appeared a few times. This chain links TRBV3-1 (or the pseudogene TRBV3-2) with TRBJ2-7; 7 bases agree with TRBD2. The germline CDR1 and CDR2 sequences are LGHDT and YNNKEL (reference sequence). The V and J ends lost 3 bases and 7 bases, in that order; junction bases with no gene match: 3. This CDR3 has 12 residues. The CDR3 DNA reads as TGTGCCAGCAGCCAGGGGGGAGGGGAGCAGTACTTC. It encodes CASSQGGGEQYF.

The chain employs TRBV7-2 and TRBJ2-3; D might be TRBD2 (6 bases). Germline V gene data show CDR1 as SGHTA and CDR2 as FQGNSA. Trimming took 0 bases from V and 2 from J, leaving 15 bases between them. CDR3 length: 17 residues. The chain's CDR3 is CASSLARRGLPTDTQYF. Here the CDR3 DNA reads TGTGCCAGCAGCTTAGCGAGGCGGGGCTTACCCACAGATACGCAGTATTTT.

The chain uses TRBV18 and TRBJ2-7, with D tentatively TRBD1 (5 bases). V lost 0 bases, J lost 3 bases, and 12 bases lay in between. Germline values: CDR1 KGHSH, CDR2 LQKENI. CDR3 length: 15 residues. Here the CDR3 DNA reads TGTGCCAGCTCACCACCCCGCCAGGGCGGCTACGAGCAGTACTTC. Translating gives CASSPPRQGGYEQYF.